The rows below give T cell receptor beta chains drawn from one sample of a study of metastatic and nonmetastatic thyroid tumors. TCRdb redid the clone calls on the PCR reads using MiXCR. The sample contains about 85,000 clones, around 7.8% of which appear only once. The sequencing sample was made of blood. All receptors derive from a female donor with papillary thyroid cancer or a benign thyroid nodule (not recorded which). Some clones in this sample may be carry-over from other donors' samples. Both conserved end residues are part of each CDR3. The D gene is left open where the match is weak. Clone sizes are given selectively: once, few, many, or a class where the clone is expanded.

d_gene	v_gene	abundance	j_gene	CDR3nt	CDR3aa
-	TRBV20-1	many	TRBJ2-7	TGCAGTGCAACTACAGGGAACGAGCAGTACTTC	CSATTGNEQYF
-	TRBV19	many	TRBJ2-6	TGTGCCAGTAGTATAGTCCAGGGTGGGGCCAACGTCCTGACTTTC	CASSIVQGGANVLTF
-	TRBV15	few	TRBJ1-2	TGTGCCACCAGCAGAGGGGTCGGGGGCTACACCTTC	CATSRGVGGYTF
-	TRBV6-6	many	TRBJ1-2	TGTGCCAGCAGTTACGTGGGGGACTATGGCTACACCTTC	CASSYVGDYGYTF
-	TRBV7-9	many	TRBJ1-2	TGTGCCACCCCCGGTGGGGGGCAGTACTATGGCTACACCTTC	CATPGGGQYYGYTF
-	TRBV29-1	many	TRBJ2-7	TGCAGCGTCCTTAGGGACCTTGGGAGCTACGAGCAGTACTTC	CSVLRDLGSYEQYF
-	TRBV28	many	TRBJ2-1	TGTGCCAGCATACCCGGGCTCCGGGGCTCCTACAATGAGCAGTTCTTC	CASIPGLRGSYNEQFF
TRBD2	TRBV19	many	TRBJ2-5	TGTGCCAGTAGTCGATCTAGCGGGGATCAAGAGACCCAGTACTTC	CASSRSSGDQETQYF
-	TRBV30	many	TRBJ1-5	TGTGCCTGGAGTGTAGAGGGGTGGGGAAATCAGCCCCAGCATTTT	CAWSVEGWGNQPQHF
-	TRBV3-1	many	TRBJ1-2	TGTGCCAGCAGCCAAAGTCGGGGGAACTATGGCTACACCTTC	CASSQSRGNYGYTF
TRBD1	TRBV20-1	-	TRBJ1-5	TGCAGTGCTAGCCTAACAGGGGGCAGCAATCAGCCCCAGCATTTT	CSASLTGGSNQPQHF
-	TRBV6-1	many	TRBJ2-2	TGTGCCAGCTCCTCGGAGGCAGGGCCAGTGGTAGCCGGGGAGCTGTTTTTT	CASSSEAGPVVAGELFF
-	TRBV20-1	many	TRBJ1-1	TGCAGTGCTAGAGATGTGGAATTGGCAGGGATCACTGAAGCTTTCTTT	CSARDVELAGITEAFF
-	TRBV12-3/TRBV12-4	many	TRBJ2-5	TGTGCCAGCAGCCTGAGGAACCAAGAGACCCAGTACTTC	CASSLRNQETQYF
-	TRBV27	medium-sized	TRBJ1-5	TGTGCCAGCAGGTCTACAGGGATCCGCAATCAGCCCCAGCATTTT	CASRSTGIRNQPQHF
TRBD1	TRBV19	many	TRBJ1-1	TGTGCCAGTAGTATCACAGGGGAGGGCACTGAAGCTTTCTTT	CASSITGEGTEAFF
-	TRBV11-2	-	TRBJ2-2	TGTGCCAGCAGCTTAGTTCGTGGGGGGCTGGGAACCGGGGAGCTGTTTTTT	CASSLVRGGLGTGELFF
TRBD1	TRBV5-6	-	TRBJ1-6	TGTGCCAGCAGCCCACGGACAGGAGGGGGTAATTCACCCCTCCACTTT	CASSPRTGGGNSPLHF
-	TRBV5-8	few	TRBJ1-2	TGTGCCAGCAGCTTGGTAGAGGGGTACTATGGCTACACCTTC	CASSLVEGYYGYTF
TRBD1	TRBV6-1	few	TRBJ1-2	TGTGCCACGGGACAGGGGGCGACTGGCTACACCTTC	CATGQGATGYTF
-	TRBV18	few	TRBJ2-7	TGTGCCAGCTCAGGGGGGAGGATCTACGAGCAGTACTTC	CASSGGRIYEQYF
-	TRBV7-9	many	TRBJ2-5	TGTGCCAGCAGCCCTTCGTCGGGCTCCCCGACCCAGTACTTC	CASSPSSGSPTQYF
-	TRBV20-1	-	TRBJ2-7	TGCAGTGCTAGCCACCCCGGGACCGAAGCCTACGAGCAGTACTTC	CSASHPGTEAYEQYF
TRBD1	TRBV6-1	many	TRBJ1-5	TGTGCCAGCAGTGCAGAACAGGGGATCCAGCCCCAGCATTTT	CASSAEQGIQPQHF
-	TRBV6-1	-	TRBJ2-2	TGTGCCAGCAGCGTCCAAGGGACCGGGGAGCTGTTTTTT	CASSVQGTGELFF
TRBD2	TRBV30	-	TRBJ2-3	TGTGCCTGGAGTGGCGGACTAGCGGGGGCAGATACGCAGTATTTT	CAWSGGLAGADTQYF
-	TRBV5-1	many	TRBJ1-1	TGCGCCAGCAGCCACATTTCGAACACTGAAGCTTTCTTT	CASSHISNTEAFF
TRBD1	TRBV2	many	TRBJ1-1	TGTGCCAGCGACAGGGTTTACACTGAAGCTTTCTTT	CASDRVYTEAFF
-	TRBV20-1	many	TRBJ2-3	TGCAGTGCTAGGGCCCCTGGGCCCGATACGCAGTATTTT	CSARAPGPDTQYF
-	TRBV6-1	-	TRBJ1-3	TGTGCCAGCAGTGAAGCTCTCACGGGGGGGGCTGGTCGGAACACCATATATTTT	CASSEALTGGAGRNTIYF
-	TRBV18	-	TRBJ2-7	TGTGCCAGCTCACGAAGCCTAGCGTCCTACCGTCTTGACTACGAGCAGTACTTC	CASSRSLASYRLDYEQYF
-	TRBV4-2	many	TRBJ1-1	TGTGCCAGCAGCCAAGATACAAGTAGGAGGAATGTAGAGTCTGAAGCTTTCTTT	CASSQDTSRRNVESEAFF
TRBD1	TRBV27	-	TRBJ2-7	TGTGCCAGCAGTTTAGGGACAGCGCCCTACGAGCAGTACTTC	CASSLGTAPYEQYF
-	TRBV9	many	TRBJ2-7	TGTGCCAGCAGCGGGCAACCGGGACAAGGGTTAGGCGAGCAGTACTTC	CASSGQPGQGLGEQYF
TRBD2	TRBV6-2/TRBV6-3	few	TRBJ2-2	TGTGCCAGCAGTCTAGCGGGGCCGAGCTTCGGGGAGCTGTTTTTT	CASSLAGPSFGELFF
TRBD1	TRBV18	-	TRBJ1-1	TGTGCCAGCTCACTGCCGCGACAGGGGAACACTGAAGCTTTCTTT	CASSLPRQGNTEAFF
-	TRBV19	-	TRBJ1-1	TGTGCCAGTAATGGGAACACTGAAGCTTTCTTT	CASNGNTEAFF
TRBD1	TRBV12-3/TRBV12-4	many	TRBJ2-2	TGTGCCAGCAGGGCGGGACAGGGTATGAAGGCCGGGGAGCTGTTTTTT	CASRAGQGMKAGELFF
-	TRBV7-9	many	TRBJ2-7	TGTGCCAGCAGCTTCCTAAGAAACGAGCAGTACTTC	CASSFLRNEQYF
-	TRBV4-1	many	TRBJ1-2	TGCGCCAGCAGCCAAGATATTAGGATTCATGGCTACACCTTC	CASSQDIRIHGYTF
TRBD1	TRBV19	many	TRBJ2-5	TGTGCCAGTAGCCCCGGACAGGCGCCGCAAGAGACCCAGTACTTC	CASSPGQAPQETQYF
-	TRBV3-1	many	TRBJ1-2	TGTGCCAGCAGCCAAGCCTCTGCCAACTATGGCTACACCTTC	CASSQASANYGYTF
TRBD2	TRBV10-3	many	TRBJ2-3	TGTGCCATCAGTGTAGCGACTAGCGGTACCACAGATACGCAGTATTTT	CAISVATSGTTDTQYF
-	TRBV20-1	many	TRBJ2-1	TGCAGTGCTGGGCCGGGGCATGAGCAGTTCTTC	CSAGPGHEQFF
TRBD2	TRBV20-1	few	TRBJ2-5	TGCAGTGCGGAGGGTGGGACTAGCGCGGAGACCCAGTACTTC	CSAEGGTSAETQYF
-	TRBV12-3/TRBV12-4	many	TRBJ1-4	TGTGCCAGCAGTTCTCGACACGGGATTAATGAAAAACTGTTTTTT	CASSSRHGINEKLFF
-	TRBV6-4	many	TRBJ2-5	TGTGCCAGCAGTGATGGGGGCGAAGAGACCCAGTACTTC	CASSDGGEETQYF
-	TRBV20-1	few	TRBJ1-5	TGCAGTGCTAGAAGGGGAGATCAGCCCCAGCATTTT	CSARRGDQPQHF
TRBD1	TRBV12-3/TRBV12-4	many	TRBJ2-7	TGTGCCAGCAGCCCTGGACAGGGAACGGGGCAGTACTTC	CASSPGQGTGQYF
-	TRBV5-1	many	TRBJ2-3	TGCGCCAGCAGCTTGGCCGCGGGGACAGATACGCAGTATTTT	CASSLAAGTDTQYF
-	TRBV9	few	TRBJ2-3	TGTGCCAGCAGCGTAGCGGGGGTCCCAGATACGCAGTATTTT	CASSVAGVPDTQYF
-	TRBV9	few	TRBJ1-1	TGTGCCAGCAGCGCACAGGGTATGAACACTGAAGCTTTCTTT	CASSAQGMNTEAFF
-	TRBV4-1	many	TRBJ1-6	TGCGCCAGCCGGGTAGGGGTCGATAATTCACCCCTCCACTTT	CASRVGVDNSPLHF
-	TRBV6-2/TRBV6-3	-	TRBJ1-5	TGTGCCAGCAGTTACTCGGCAGGTCCCTATAGCAATCAGCCCCAGCATTTT	CASSYSAGPYSNQPQHF
TRBD1	TRBV5-4	many	TRBJ2-7	TGTGCCAGCAGTCGGACAGGCCTAAGCTCCTACGAGCAGTACTTC	CASSRTGLSSYEQYF
-	TRBV29-1	many	TRBJ1-2	TGCAGCGTTGAAAAGGGGGCTAACTATGGCTACACCTTC	CSVEKGANYGYTF
TRBD1	TRBV7-3	many	TRBJ2-7	TGTGCCAGCAGCTTAAGTGGACAGGGGGACGAGCAGTACTTC	CASSLSGQGDEQYF